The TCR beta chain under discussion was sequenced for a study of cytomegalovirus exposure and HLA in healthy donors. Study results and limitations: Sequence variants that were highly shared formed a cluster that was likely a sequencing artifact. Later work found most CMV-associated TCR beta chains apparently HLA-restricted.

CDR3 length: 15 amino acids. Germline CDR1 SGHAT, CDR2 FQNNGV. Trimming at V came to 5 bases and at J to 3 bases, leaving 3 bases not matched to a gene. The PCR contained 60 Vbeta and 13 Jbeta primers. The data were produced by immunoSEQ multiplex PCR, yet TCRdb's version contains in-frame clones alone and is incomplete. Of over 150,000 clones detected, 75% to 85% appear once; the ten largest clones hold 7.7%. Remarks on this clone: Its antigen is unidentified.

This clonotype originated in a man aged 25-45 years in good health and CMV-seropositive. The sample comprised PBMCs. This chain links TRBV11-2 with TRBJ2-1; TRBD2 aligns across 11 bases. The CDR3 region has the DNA TGTGCCAGCAGCCCACTAGCGGGGGTCTACAATGAGCAGTTCTTC. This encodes CASSPLAGVYNEQFF.